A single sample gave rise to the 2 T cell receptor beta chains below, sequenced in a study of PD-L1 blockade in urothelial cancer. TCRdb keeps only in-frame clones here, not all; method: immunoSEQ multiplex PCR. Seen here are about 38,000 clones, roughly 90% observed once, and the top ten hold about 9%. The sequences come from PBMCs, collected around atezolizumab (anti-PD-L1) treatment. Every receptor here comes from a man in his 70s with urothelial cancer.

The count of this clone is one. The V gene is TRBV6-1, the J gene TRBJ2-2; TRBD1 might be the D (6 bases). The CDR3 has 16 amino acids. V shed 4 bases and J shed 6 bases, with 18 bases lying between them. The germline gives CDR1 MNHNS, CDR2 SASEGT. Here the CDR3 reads CASSGAGTLVPGELFF. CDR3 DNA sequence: TGTGCCAGCAGTGGCGCCGGGACATTGGTCCCCGGGGAGCTGTTTTTT.

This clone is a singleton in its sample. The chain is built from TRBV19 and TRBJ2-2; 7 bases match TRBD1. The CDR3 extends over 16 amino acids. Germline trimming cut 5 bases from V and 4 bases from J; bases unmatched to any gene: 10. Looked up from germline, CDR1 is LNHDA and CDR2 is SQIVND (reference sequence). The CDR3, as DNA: TGTGCCAGTAGTGAGGTGAGGGGGCCGGCCACCGGGGAGCTGTTTTTT. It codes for CASSEVRGPATGELFF.